The clone carrying this T cell receptor (beta chain) was counted a few times. Clones were read by immunoSEQ multiplex PCR, and TCRdb kept only the in-frame ones, dropping some. The profile shows about 64,000 clones, approximately 91% of them singletons. This sample was included in a study of blood T cell repertoires in COVID-19. Germline CDR1 reads SEHNR; CDR2 reads FQNEAQ (reference sequence). Trimming removed 5 bases at V and 6 bases at J, with 14 bases between. The CDR3 extends over 14 amino acids. The specimen sequenced was peripheral blood. The chain couples TRBV7-9 to TRBJ1-5, with D perhaps matching TRBD1 (5 bases). The clonotype comes from a human donor in a cohort sampled during active COVID-19. CDR3 sequence (DNA): TGTGCCAGCAGCCCCGCGGGGGGAGGTCAGCCCCAGCATTTT. This codes for CASSPAGGGQPQHF.